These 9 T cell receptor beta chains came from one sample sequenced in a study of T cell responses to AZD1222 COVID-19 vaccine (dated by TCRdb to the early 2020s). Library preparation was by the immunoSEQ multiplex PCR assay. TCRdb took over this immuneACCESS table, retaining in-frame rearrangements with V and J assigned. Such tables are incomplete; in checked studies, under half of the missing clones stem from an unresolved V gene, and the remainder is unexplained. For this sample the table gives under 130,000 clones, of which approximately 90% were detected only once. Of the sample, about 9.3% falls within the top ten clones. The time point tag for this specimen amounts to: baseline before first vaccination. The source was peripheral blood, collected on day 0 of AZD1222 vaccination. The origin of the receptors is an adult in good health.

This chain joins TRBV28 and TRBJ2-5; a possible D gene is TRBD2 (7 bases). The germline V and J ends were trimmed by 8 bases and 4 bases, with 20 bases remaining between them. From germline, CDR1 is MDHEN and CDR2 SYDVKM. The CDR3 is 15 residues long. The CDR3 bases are TGTGCCAGCTCGACTCGGGGGGCGATACGAGAGACCCAGTACTTC. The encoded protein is CASSTRGAIRETQYF.

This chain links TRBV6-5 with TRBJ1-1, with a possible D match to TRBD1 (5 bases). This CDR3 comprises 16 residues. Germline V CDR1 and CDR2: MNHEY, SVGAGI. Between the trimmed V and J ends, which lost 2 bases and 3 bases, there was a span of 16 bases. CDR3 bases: TGTGCCAGCAGTTACGGGGCAAGTCAAAGAGACACTGAAGCTTTCTTT. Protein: CASSYGASQRDTEAFF.

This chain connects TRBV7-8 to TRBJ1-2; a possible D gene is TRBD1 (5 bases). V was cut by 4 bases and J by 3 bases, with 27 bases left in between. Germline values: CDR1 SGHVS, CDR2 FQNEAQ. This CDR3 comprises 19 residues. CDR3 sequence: CASSSPIQVLRQDDYGYTF. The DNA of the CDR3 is TGTGCCAGCAGCTCTCCTATACAGGTATTGAGACAAGACGACTATGGCTACACCTTC.

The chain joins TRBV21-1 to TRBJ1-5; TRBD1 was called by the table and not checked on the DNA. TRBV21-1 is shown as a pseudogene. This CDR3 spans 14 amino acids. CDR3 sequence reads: CASKTGTGLLPQHF. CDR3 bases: TGTGCCAGCAAAACCGGGACAGGTTTGTTGCCCCAGCATTTT.

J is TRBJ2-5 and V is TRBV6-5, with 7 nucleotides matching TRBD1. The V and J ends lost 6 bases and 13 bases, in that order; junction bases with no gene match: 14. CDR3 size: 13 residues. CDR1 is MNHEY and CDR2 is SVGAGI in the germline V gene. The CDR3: CASRVGTVGGPYF. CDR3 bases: TGTGCCAGCAGGGTCGGGACAGTCGGTGGGCCGTACTTC.

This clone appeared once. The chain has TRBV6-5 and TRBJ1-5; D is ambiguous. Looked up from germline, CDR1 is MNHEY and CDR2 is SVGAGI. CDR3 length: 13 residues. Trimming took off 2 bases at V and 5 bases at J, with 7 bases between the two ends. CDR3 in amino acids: CASSYLADQPQHF. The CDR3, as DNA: TGTGCCAGCAGTTACCTTGCCGATCAGCCCCAGCATTTT.

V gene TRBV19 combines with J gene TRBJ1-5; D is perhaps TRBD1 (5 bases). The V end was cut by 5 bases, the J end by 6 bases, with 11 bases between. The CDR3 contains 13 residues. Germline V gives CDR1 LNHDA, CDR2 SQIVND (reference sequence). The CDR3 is CASSRDLRQPQHF. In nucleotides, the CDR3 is TGTGCCAGTAGTCGGGACCTCCGTCAGCCCCAGCATTTT.

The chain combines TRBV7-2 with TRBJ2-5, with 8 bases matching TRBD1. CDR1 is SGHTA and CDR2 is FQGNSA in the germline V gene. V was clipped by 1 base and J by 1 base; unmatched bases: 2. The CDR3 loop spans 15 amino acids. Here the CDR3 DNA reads TGTGCCAGCAGCTTAGTGGACAGGGCCCAAGAGACCCAGTACTTC. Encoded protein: CASSLVDRAQETQYF.

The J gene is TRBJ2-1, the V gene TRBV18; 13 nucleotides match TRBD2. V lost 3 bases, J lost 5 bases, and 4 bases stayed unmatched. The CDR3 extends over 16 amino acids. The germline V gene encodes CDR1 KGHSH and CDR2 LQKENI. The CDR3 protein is CASSPAGTSGNNEQFF. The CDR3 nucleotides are TGTGCCAGCTCACCCGCCGGGACTAGCGGGAACAATGAGCAGTTCTTC.